A selection of T cell receptor beta chains follows, all from one sample in a study of cytomegalovirus exposure and HLA in healthy donors. Generated by immunoSEQ multiplex PCR, the TCRdb table keeps only in-frame clones and is missing some. This sample has over 110,000 clones, with approximately 84% found just once. The sequencing input was PBMCs. These receptors were collected from a young woman in good health and CMV-seronegative. CDR3s include the opening cysteine and the closing phenylalanine or tryptophan. Fields, in order: CDR3 DNA, CDR3 protein, D gene, clone size, V gene, J gene. The D gene is left open where the match is weak. Rows give clone size only sometimes, using once, few, many, or a class for an expanded clone.

TGTGCCAGCAGTTACTCGGCGGTGAACACTGAAGCTTTCTTT	CASSYSAVNTEAFF	.	few	TRBV6-5	TRBJ1-1
TGCGCCAGCAGTCACCTCTCCCTAGAAGCTTTCTTT	CASSHLSLEAFF	.	.	TRBV23-1	TRBJ1-1
TGTGCCACCAGCAGAGATACAGGGGGCCAAGAGACCCAGTACTTC	CATSRDTGGQETQYF	TRBD1	.	TRBV15	TRBJ2-5
TGTGCCAGTACGACTGATTCCAGGGGGCGAGGCTATGGCTACACCTTC	CASTTDSRGRGYGYTF	TRBD1	.	TRBV19	TRBJ1-2
TGTGCCAGTAGCAACCCGGCGAGGAACACCATATATTTT	CASSNPARNTIYF	.	.	TRBV19	TRBJ1-3
TGTGCCAGCAGCTTAGATGCAGGCCCATATGGCTACACCTTC	CASSLDAGPYGYTF	.	.	TRBV7-6	TRBJ1-2
TGTGCCACCAATGGCGGAGGAAATGAAAAACTGTTTTTT	CATNGGGNEKLFF	.	.	TRBV15	TRBJ1-4
TGTGCCAGCAGCGGTGATTTTTGGGCCGGTAAAGCTTTCTTT	CASSGDFWAGKAFF	.	.	TRBV7-2	TRBJ1-1
TGTGCCAGCAGCCCCCCGGGACTAGCGGGGGCTGGGGAGCTGTTTTTT	CASSPPGLAGAGELFF	TRBD2	.	TRBV7-9	TRBJ2-2
TGTGCCAGCTGGGCGGGGGGGCCTCTAAAGCAGTTCTTC	CASWAGGPLKQFF	TRBD2	.	TRBV27	TRBJ2-1
TGTGCCAGCAGTGACCCTACCCAAGAGACCCAGTACTTC	CASSDPTQETQYF	.	.	TRBV2	TRBJ2-5
TGTGCCAGTACCTACGGCGGAAGGGGCCAATCCGGGGAGCTGTTTTTT	CASTYGGRGQSGELFF	.	.	TRBV19	TRBJ2-2
TGTGCCAGCAGTTTATCTGTGGGGACAGGGTCCATCTACGAGCAGTACTTC	CASSLSVGTGSIYEQYF	TRBD1	.	TRBV28	TRBJ2-7
TGTGCCAGTCAGGGGGTGAACACTGAAGCTTTCTTT	CASQGVNTEAFF	TRBD1	.	TRBV19	TRBJ1-1
TGTGCCAGCATCCGACAGGGAATCTCCTACGAGCAGTACTTC	CASIRQGISYEQYF	TRBD1	.	TRBV5-6	TRBJ2-7
TGTGCCAGCTCACCAACTAATAAAATAGGCACTGAAGCTTTCTTT	CASSPTNKIGTEAFF	.	.	TRBV18	TRBJ1-1
TGTGCCAGCAGCTTGGGACAGGTCACGAATCAGCCCCAGCATTTT	CASSLGQVTNQPQHF	.	.	TRBV5-6	TRBJ1-5
TGCGCCAGCAGCACCGGACAGGGTGAAAAACTGTTTTTT	CASSTGQGEKLFF	TRBD1	.	TRBV5-1	TRBJ1-4
TGTGCCAGCAGTTGGAGTGAGCAGTTCTTC	CASSWSEQFF	.	.	TRBV6-6	TRBJ2-1
TGCGCCAGCACCCCGGGTTCGGCGGGGGGGCCGGGCACCGGGGAGCTGTTTTTT	CASTPGSAGGPGTGELFF	TRBD2	.	TRBV4-3	TRBJ2-2
TGTGCCAGCAGCCCCTACCGAGGGCAAGTGAACACTGAAGCTTTCTTT	CASSPYRGQVNTEAFF	.	.	TRBV14	TRBJ1-1
TGTGCCAGCAGCGTCCGGGACTACTATAGCACAGATACGCAGTATTTT	CASSVRDYYSTDTQYF	TRBD2	.	TRBV9	TRBJ2-3
TGTGCCAGCAGCCAATTCGCGGGGGGCGCGGATGGCTACACCTTC	CASSQFAGGADGYTF	.	few	TRBV4-2	TRBJ1-2
TGTGCCTGGAGTGTAATGTATCCGGCTGAAGCTTTCTTT	CAWSVMYPAEAFF	.	few	TRBV30	TRBJ1-1
TGTGCCAGCAGTGTGATCCAAAAAGGGGCCGGGGAGCTGTTTTTT	CASSVIQKGAGELFF	.	.	TRBV2	TRBJ2-2
TGTGCCAGCAGTAGGACAGGGGATGGAACTAATGAAAAACTGTTTTTT	CASSRTGDGTNEKLFF	TRBD1	few	TRBV27	TRBJ1-4
TGCGCCAGCAGCTTAACAGGGGGGGGGCAGCCCCAGCATTTT	CASSLTGGGQPQHF	TRBD1	.	TRBV5-1	TRBJ1-5
TGTGCCAGCAGTATGACAGGGAATTCCTACAATGAGCAGTTCTTC	CASSMTGNSYNEQFF	TRBD1	.	TRBV28	TRBJ2-1
TGTGCCAGCAGTGGGACTAGCGGGGGTTACAATGAGCAGTTCTTC	CASSGTSGGYNEQFF	TRBD2	.	TRBV6-4	TRBJ2-1
TGTGCCAGCAGCTTTGGCAACGGGGAAACTGAAGCTTTCTTT	CASSFGNGETEAFF	.	.	TRBV7-9	TRBJ1-1
TGTGCCAGTACCCGACTCGGGACAGGAAATGAAAAACTGTTTTTT	CASTRLGTGNEKLFF	TRBD1	many	TRBV19	TRBJ1-4
TGTGCCAGCAGCTTGGCAACAAGCTCTGGGGCCAACGTCCTGACTTTC	CASSLATSSGANVLTF	.	.	TRBV5-6	TRBJ2-6
TGCGCCAGCAGCTTGGGGCAGAACATGAACACTGAAGCTTTCTTT	CASSLGQNMNTEAFF	.	.	TRBV5-1	TRBJ1-1
TGTGCCAGCACCTCGGACAGGTCCAACTATGGCTACACCTTC	CASTSDRSNYGYTF	TRBD1	.	TRBV2	TRBJ1-2
TGTGCCAGCAGTGAGCGTTACAGGGGGCAGTTCCCTGAAGCTTTCTTT	CASSERYRGQFPEAFF	TRBD1	.	TRBV6-1	TRBJ1-1
TGTGCCAGCAGTCTGGACAGGGTAGGGGGAAACACCATATATTTT	CASSLDRVGGNTIYF	TRBD1	.	TRBV5-6	TRBJ1-3